One sample yielded the 8 T cell receptor beta chains listed below, sequenced in a study of shared clonotypes between healthy human individuals. Profiling relied on immunoSEQ multiplex PCR, and the TCRdb table lists in-frame clones only, not all of them. The table shows around 1.1 million clones, with roughly 80% occurring only once. The sample was memory CD4+ T cells from PBMCs. Noted subset: CD45RA-negative fraction. These TCRs come from a man aged 18 to 29 in good health. Some clones in this sample may be carry-over from other donors' samples.

The V gene is TRBV28, the J gene TRBJ2-1, with a tentative D call TRBD2 (6 bases). Germline CDR1 reads MDHEN; CDR2 reads SYDVKM. V was pared by 7 bases and J by 8 bases, with 21 bases between. The CDR3 is 15 amino acids. CDR3: CASKGFGRGTDEQFF. The CDR3 nucleotides read TGTGCCAGCAAGGGGTTCGGCCGGGGGACGGATGAGCAGTTCTTC.

The V and J genes are TRBV28 and TRBJ2-7; D is unclear. This CDR3 spans 13 amino acids. Between the trimmed V and J ends, which lost 1 base and 4 bases, there was a span of 8 bases. Germline CDR1 MDHEN, CDR2 SYDVKM. CDR3 in amino acids: CASSLSRAYEQYF. As DNA, the CDR3 is TGTGCCAGCAGTTTATCTCGGGCGTACGAGCAGTACTTC.

The CDR3 bases are TGTGGCCGCCGGACAGGCTATAATTCACCCCTCCACTTT. Amino acids: CGRRTGYNSPLHF. The V call is TRBV30, the J call TRBJ1-6, with TRBD1 matching 7 bases. This CDR3 region has 13 residues. CDR1 is GTSNPN, CDR2 SVGIG, per germline (reference sequence).

About this clone: The same CDR3 arises from other DNA sequences in this sample as well. The chain employs TRBV6-5 and TRBJ2-6, with D hard to call. Germline-derived CDR1 and CDR2 are MNHEY and SVGAGI. V dropped 8 bases and J dropped 1 base, with 9 bases sitting between them. The CDR3 runs 14 residues. The CDR3 DNA follows: TGTGCCAGCTCGGCTAATTCTGGGGCCAACGTCCTGACTTTC. Translation: CASSANSGANVLTF.

The rearrangement uses TRBV2 and TRBJ1-5; TRBD1 is a possible D gene (5 bases). Trimming removed 4 bases from V and 3 bases from J, with 16 bases in between. In germline, CDR1 is SNHLY, CDR2 FYNNEI. The length of the CDR3 is 16 residues. The CDR3 here is CASSVGTGRNNQPQHF. The CDR3 DNA reads as TGTGCCAGCAGTGTTGGGACCGGCCGGAACAATCAGCCCCAGCATTTT.

This chain connects TRBV29-1 to TRBJ2-3; 8 bases are a match to TRBD2. The length of the CDR3 is 15 residues. The V segment lost 3 bases and the J segment 2 bases; nucleotides outside the gene matches: 7. The germline gives CDR1 SQVTM, CDR2 ANQGSEA. CDR3 residues: CSVELGTRSTDTQYF. The CDR3, as DNA: TGCAGCGTTGAGCTCGGGACTAGGTCCACAGATACGCAGTATTTT.

At least ten counts were recorded for this clone. This CDR3 is also generated by other DNA sequences in the sample. The chain has TRBV5-1 and TRBJ2-5; no definite D call. Trimming removed 2 bases from V and 2 bases from J, with 1 base in between. CDR3 length: 11 amino acids. Germline V CDR1 and CDR2: SGHRS, YFSETQ. The CDR3 bases are TGCGCCAGCAGCTTACAAGAGACCCAGTACTTC. The encoded protein is CASSLQETQYF.

This clone was seen a single time. V is TRBV7-9 and J is TRBJ2-2, with 7 bases lining up with TRBD1. The germline gives CDR1 SEHNR, CDR2 FQNEAQ (reference sequence). The V segment lost 7 bases and the J segment 4 bases; nucleotides outside the gene matches: 9. The CDR3 loop spans 15 amino acids. The CDR3 is CASTQKRTGTGELFF. As DNA, the CDR3 is TGTGCCAGCACCCAGAAGCGGACAGGCACCGGGGAGCTGTTTTTT.